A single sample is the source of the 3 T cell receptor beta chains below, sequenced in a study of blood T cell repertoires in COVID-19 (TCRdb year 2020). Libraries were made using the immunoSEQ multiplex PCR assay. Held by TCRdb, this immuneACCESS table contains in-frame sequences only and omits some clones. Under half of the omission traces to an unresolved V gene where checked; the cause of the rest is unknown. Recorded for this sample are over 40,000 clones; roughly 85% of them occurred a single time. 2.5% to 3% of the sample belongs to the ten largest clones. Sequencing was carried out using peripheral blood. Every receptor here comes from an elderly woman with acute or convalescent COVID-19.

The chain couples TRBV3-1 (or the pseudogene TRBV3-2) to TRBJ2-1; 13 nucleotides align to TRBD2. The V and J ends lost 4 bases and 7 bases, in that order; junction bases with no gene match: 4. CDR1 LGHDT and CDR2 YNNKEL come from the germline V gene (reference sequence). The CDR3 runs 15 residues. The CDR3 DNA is TGTGCCAGCAGCCCCTGGACTAGCGGGGGAAATGAGCAGTTCTTC. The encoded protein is CASSPWTSGGNEQFF.

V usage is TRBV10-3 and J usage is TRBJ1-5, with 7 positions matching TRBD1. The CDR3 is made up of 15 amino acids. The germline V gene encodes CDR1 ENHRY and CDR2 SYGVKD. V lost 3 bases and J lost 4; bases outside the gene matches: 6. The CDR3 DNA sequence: TGTGCCATCAGTGACGGGACAGTCTTTAATCAGCCCCAGCATTTT. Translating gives CAISDGTVFNQPQHF.

This CDR3 is CASSVRLSGVLSYNEQFF. The CDR3 DNA sequence: TGTGCCAGCAGCGTCCGCCTGAGCGGGGTTCTCTCCTACAATGAGCAGTTCTTC. The chain is built from TRBV9 and TRBJ2-1, with TRBD2 identical over 7 bases. Germline V gene data show CDR1 as SGDLS and CDR2 as YYNGEE. Trimming at V came to 2 bases and at J to 0 bases, leaving 11 bases not matched to a gene. This CDR3 comprises 18 residues.